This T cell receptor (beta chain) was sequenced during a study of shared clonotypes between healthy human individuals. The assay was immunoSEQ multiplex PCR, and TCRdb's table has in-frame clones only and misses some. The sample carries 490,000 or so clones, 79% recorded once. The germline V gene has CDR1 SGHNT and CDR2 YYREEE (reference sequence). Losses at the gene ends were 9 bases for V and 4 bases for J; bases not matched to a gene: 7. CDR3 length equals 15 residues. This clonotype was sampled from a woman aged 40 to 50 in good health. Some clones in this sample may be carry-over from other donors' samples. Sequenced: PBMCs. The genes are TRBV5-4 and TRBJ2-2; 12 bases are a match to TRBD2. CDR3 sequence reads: CATRGLAGGTGELFF. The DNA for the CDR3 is TGTGCCACCCGGGGACTAGCGGGTGGCACCGGGGAGCTGTTTTTT.